This passage covers 18 T cell receptor beta chains from one sample sequenced in a study of shared clonotypes between healthy human individuals. Libraries were prepared by immunoSEQ multiplex PCR; TCRdb keeps only in-frame clonotypes and omits some of them. The sample holds about 980,000 clones, 60% to 85% seen once. Specimen: memory CD4+ T cells sorted from blood. Indicated subset: CD45RA-negative fraction. All receptors derive from a young man in good health.

The chain couples TRBV28 to TRBJ2-4, with D perhaps TRBD1 (6 bases). The CDR3 sequence is 16 residues long. With 1 base removed from V and 0 bases from J, the gap between germline ends came to 10 bases. From germline, CDR1 is MDHEN and CDR2 SYDVKM. The CDR3 nucleotides are TGTGCCAGCAGTTTATTTGGGACATCAGCCAAAAACATTCAGTACTTC. This gives the protein CASSLFGTSAKNIQYF.

The chain joins TRBV27 to TRBJ1-2; TRBD1 matches 10 bases. CDR1 MNHEY and CDR2 SMNVEV come from the germline V gene (reference sequence). There are 14 residues in the CDR3. Trimming cost V 5 bases and J 7 bases; bases outside gene matches: 7. CDR3 protein: CASSPGQGIGGYTF. The CDR3 nucleotides read TGTGCCAGCAGTCCGGGACAGGGGATTGGTGGCTACACCTTC.

This rearrangement joins TRBV10-3 to TRBJ2-7; D tentatively fits TRBD1 or TRBD2 (5 bases each). CDR1 is ENHRY and CDR2 is SYGVKD in the germline V gene. This CDR3 is built from 16 residues. Trimming left V 0 bases short and J 3 bases short, with 15 bases between. The CDR3 DNA sequence: TGTGCCATCAGTGAGTCACTGCTGGGGGAGTACTACGAGCAGTACTTC. Translating it yields CAISESLLGEYYEQYF.

The chain is built from TRBV29-1 and TRBJ1-2; 10 bases match TRBD1. Looked up from germline, CDR1 is SQVTM and CDR2 is ANQGSEA. The V and J ends lost 6 bases and 0 bases, in that order; junction bases with no gene match: 4. CDR3 size: 14 residues. This CDR3 is CSVNGQGANYGYTF. The CDR3 DNA sequence: TGCAGCGTCAACGGACAGGGGGCTAACTATGGCTACACCTTC.

The chain joins TRBV15 to TRBJ1-5; D ambiguous. V shed 3 bases and J shed 3 bases, with 6 bases lying between them. The CDR3 runs to 13 residues. The germline CDR1 and CDR2 sequences are LNHNV and YYDKDF (reference sequence). As DNA, the CDR3 is TGTGCCACCAGCAGGGAGTTCAATCAGCCCCAGCATTTT. Translating gives CATSREFNQPQHF.

The chain has TRBV20-1 and TRBJ2-7; TRBD1 is a possible D gene (5 bases). V was pared by 6 bases and J by 0 bases, with 6 bases between. CDR3 length: 11 residues. Germline V gene sequence: CDR1 DFQATT, CDR2 SNEGSKA (reference sequence). CDR3: CSAQASYEQYF. The DNA for the CDR3 is TGCAGTGCACAGGCCTCCTACGAGCAGTACTTC.

The chain combines TRBV9 with TRBJ2-1; 11 nucleotides align to TRBD2. Germline V CDR1 and CDR2: SGDLS, YYNGEE. The CDR3 sequence is 15 residues long. The V and J ends lost 0 bases and 5 bases, in that order; junction bases with no gene match: 1. CDR3 protein: CASSVASGGNNEQFF. The CDR3 DNA follows: TGTGCCAGCAGCGTAGCTAGCGGGGGGAACAATGAGCAGTTCTTC. Using reference TRBV9 and TRBJ2-1 for the parts outside the CDR3, the full variable domain is DSGVTQTPKHLITATGQRVTLRCSPRSGDLSVYWYQQSLDQGLQFLIQYYNGEERAKGNILERFSAQQFPDLHSELNLSSLELGDSALYFCASSVASGGNNEQFFGPGTRLTVL.

The chain uses TRBV15 and TRBJ1-3; no clear D. The CDR3 consists of 13 residues. The V gene lost 5 bases and the J gene lost 3 bases, with 8 bases spanning the gap. CDR1 is LNHNV and CDR2 is YYDKDF in the germline V gene (reference sequence). The CDR3 loop reads CATSETLGNTIYF. The CDR3 DNA sequence: TGTGCCACCAGCGAGACGCTTGGAAACACCATATATTTT.

The J gene is TRBJ2-3, the V gene TRBV5-1; 7 bases fit TRBD1. The V gene's germline CDR1 is SGHRS and CDR2 YFSETQ. Unmatched junction bases numbered 4, after V lost 3 bases and J lost 0 bases. This CDR3 is 15 amino acids long. CDR3 sequence (DNA): TGCGCCAGCAGCTCGACAGGGCAAAGCACAGATACGCAGTATTTT. Its translation is CASSSTGQSTDTQYF.

Concerning this clone: In the same sample, other DNA sequences code for this CDR3. V usage is TRBV4-1 and J usage is TRBJ1-5, with 8 bases aligning to TRBD1. This CDR3 is built from 15 residues. CDR1 MGHRA and CDR2 YSYEKL come from the germline V gene. Germline trimming cut 4 bases from V and 3 bases from J; bases unmatched to any gene: 5. The DNA of the CDR3 is TGCGCCAGCAGCCCTGGGGACAGGAACAATCAGCCCCAGCATTTT. The encoded protein is CASSPGDRNNQPQHF.

The rearrangement links TRBV7-8 to TRBJ1-1, with a weak D call TRBD1 (5 bases). The CDR3 has 14 residues. V lost 8 bases and J lost 1, with 14 bases in between. Germline V lookup: CDR1 SGHVS, CDR2 FQNEAQ. The CDR3 spells CASRTTEGNTEAFF. The CDR3 DNA follows: TGTGCCAGCCGTACGACAGAGGGGAACACTGAAGCTTTCTTT.

The rearrangement links TRBV27 to TRBJ1-2, with TRBD1 as a possible D gene (6 bases). V gave up 6 bases and J gave up 8 bases, with 22 bases separating them. The CDR3 extends over 15 amino acids. CDR1 is MNHEY and CDR2 is SMNVEV in the germline V gene (reference sequence). CDR3 sequence: CASSPPGTPGGGYTF. CDR3 DNA sequence: TGTGCCAGCAGCCCTCCCGGGACACCTGGCGGGGGCTACACCTTC.

The chain couples TRBV29-1 to TRBJ1-2; 11 nucleotides agree with TRBD1. The CDR3 is 15 residues long. Germline V gene lookup returns CDR1 SQVTM and CDR2 ANQGSEA. The ends lost 3 bases at V and 6 bases at J; junction bases unmatched: 9. CDR3 nucleotides: TGCAGCGTTGACTCCGCCGGGACAGGGGGAGATGGCTACACCTTC. Its protein is CSVDSAGTGGDGYTF. The full variable domain, with the rest looked up from reference TRBV29-1 and TRBJ1-2, is SAVISQKPSRDICQRGTSLTIQCQVDSQVTMMFWYRQQPGQSLTLIATANQGSEATYESGFVIDKFPISRPNLTFSTLTVSNMSPEDSSIYLCSVDSAGTGGDGYTFGSGTRLTVV.

The rearrangement joins TRBV5-1 to TRBJ2-5; D gene unclear. CDR3 length: 13 residues. Germline values: CDR1 SGHRS, CDR2 YFSETQ. Trimming removed 1 base from V and 5 bases from J, with 9 bases in between. CDR3 DNA: TGCGCCAGCAGCTTGCGGGTGGCTGAGACCCAGTACTTC. Protein product: CASSLRVAETQYF.

V gene TRBV6-4 combines with J gene TRBJ1-5; no clear D. Per germline, CDR1 MRHNA and CDR2 SNTAGT. There are 13 residues in the CDR3. The V end was cut by 4 bases, the J end by 2 bases, with 6 bases between. The CDR3 reads CASSAGGNQPQHF. CDR3 bases: TGTGCCAGCAGTGCTGGGGGCAATCAGCCCCAGCATTTT.

The chain couples TRBV18 to TRBJ2-7; 11 nucleotides match TRBD1. The CDR3 runs to 14 residues. Germline trimming cut 5 bases from V and 2 bases from J; bases unmatched to any gene: 2. Germline V gene sequence: CDR1 KGHSH, CDR2 LQKENI. The CDR3 is CASSTGQGAYEQYF. For the CDR3, the DNA is TGTGCCAGCTCAACGGGACAGGGGGCCTACGAGCAGTACTTC.

This rearrangement joins TRBV30 to TRBJ2-6, with D tentatively TRBD1 or TRBD2 (5 bases each). Per the germline V gene, CDR1 is GTSNPN and CDR2 is SVGIG (reference sequence). The CDR3 runs 16 residues. Trimming cost V 7 bases and J 0 bases, with 16 bases left between them. The CDR3 region is CAFPSQDFSGANVLTF. The CDR3 region has the DNA TGTGCCTTCCCCTCACAGGACTTCTCTGGGGCCAACGTCCTGACTTTC.

This rearrangement joins TRBV28 to TRBJ1-1, with TRBD1 matching over 7 bases. V lost 6 bases and J lost 4; bases outside the gene matches: 8. The CDR3 covers 14 residues. CDR1 MDHEN and CDR2 SYDVKM come from the germline V gene. The CDR3 nucleotides read TGTGCCAGCAGCGAGGGGGCAAAGGGCACTGAAGCTTTCTTT. Translated: CASSEGAKGTEAFF.